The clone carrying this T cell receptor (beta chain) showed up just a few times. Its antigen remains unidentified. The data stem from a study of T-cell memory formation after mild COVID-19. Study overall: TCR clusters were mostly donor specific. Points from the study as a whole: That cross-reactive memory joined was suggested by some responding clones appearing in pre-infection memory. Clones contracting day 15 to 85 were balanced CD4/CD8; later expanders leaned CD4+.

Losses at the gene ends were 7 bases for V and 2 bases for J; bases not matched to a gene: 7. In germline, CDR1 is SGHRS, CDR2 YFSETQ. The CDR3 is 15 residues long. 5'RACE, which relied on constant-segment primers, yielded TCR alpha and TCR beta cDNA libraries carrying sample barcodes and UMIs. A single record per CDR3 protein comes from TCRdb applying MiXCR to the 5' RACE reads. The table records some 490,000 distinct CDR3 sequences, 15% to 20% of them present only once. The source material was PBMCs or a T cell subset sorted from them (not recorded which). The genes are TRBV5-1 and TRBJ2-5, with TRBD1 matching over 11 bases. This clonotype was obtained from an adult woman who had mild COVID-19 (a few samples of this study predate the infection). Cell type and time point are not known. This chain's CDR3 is CASLRGQGVQETQYF. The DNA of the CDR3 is TGCGCCAGCCTCCGGGGACAGGGGGTTCAAGAGACCCAGTACTTC. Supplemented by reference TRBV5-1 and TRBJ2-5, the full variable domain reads KAGVTQTPRYLIKTRGQQVTLSCSPISGHRSVSWYQQTPGQGLQFLFEYFSETQRNKGNFPGRFSGRQFSNSRSEMNVSTLELGDSALYLCASLRGQGVQETQYFGPGTRLLVL.